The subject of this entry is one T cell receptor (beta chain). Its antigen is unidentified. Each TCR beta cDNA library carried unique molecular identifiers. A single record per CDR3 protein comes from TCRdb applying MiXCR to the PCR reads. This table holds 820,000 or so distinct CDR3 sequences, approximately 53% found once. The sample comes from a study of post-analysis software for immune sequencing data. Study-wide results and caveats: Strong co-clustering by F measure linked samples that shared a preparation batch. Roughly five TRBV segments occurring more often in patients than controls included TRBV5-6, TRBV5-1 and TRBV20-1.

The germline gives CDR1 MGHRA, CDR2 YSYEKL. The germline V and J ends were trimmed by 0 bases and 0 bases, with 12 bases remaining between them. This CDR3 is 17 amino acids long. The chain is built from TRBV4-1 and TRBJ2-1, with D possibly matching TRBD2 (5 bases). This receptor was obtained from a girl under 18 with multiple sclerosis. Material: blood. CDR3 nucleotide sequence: TGCGCCAGCAGCCAAGACTCATGGCGGGCCTCCTACAATGAGCAGTTCTTC. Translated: CASSQDSWRASYNEQFF.